This entry describes one TCR beta chain. Antigen unknown. The source of the sample is a study of lymphopenia after photon versus proton radiotherapy. Using immunoSEQ multiplex PCR, the repertoire was profiled, and TCRdb retains in-frame clones only, with some absent. The sample includes some 38,000 clones, roughly nine tenths of them seen just once. Regarding the study as a whole: After lymphocyte nadir, photon-treated repertoires showed oligoclonal expansion, especially CD8+ Temra. Relative stability marked proton patients; photon patients lost diversity and naive cells. Post-nadir TCR diversity decline inversely tracked overall survival among those who died.

Trimming stripped 1 base from V and 7 bases from J, with 7 bases between. In germline, CDR1 is MDHEN, CDR2 SYDVKM. The CDR3 runs to 12 residues. The gene calls are TRBV28 and TRBJ1-2, with D uncertain. The source is a man in his 60s with cholangiocarcinoma. The source was peripheral blood, collected from a patient treated with photon-based radiotherapy. CDR3 residues: CASSLFPGGYTF. The CDR3 DNA follows: TGTGCCAGCAGTTTATTCCCCGGTGGCTACACCTTC.